The table lists the clone carrying this T cell receptor beta chain with many counts. Its antigen remains unidentified. The authors used Ficoll-Paque density gradient centrifugation to separate PBMCs. The input was more than 8 ml of fresh peripheral blood. The V and J ends lost 6 bases and 6 bases, in that order; junction bases with no gene match: 13. The CDR3 consists of 16 residues. From germline, CDR1 is MNHEY and CDR2 SVGEGT. The sample belongs to a study of Graves' ophthalmopathy and Graves' hyperthyroidism. Beta-chain TCR CDR3 regions were amplified from RNA transcripts. Following a first-round RT-PCR that used HTBI primers, a second-round multiplex PCR was carried out. One entry per CDR3 protein results from TCRdb running MiXCR on the multiplex PCR reads. The data show some 160,000 distinct CDR3 sequences, roughly two fifths seen once. Study-wide results and limits: Its predictions of ophthalmopathy progression gave the model 70.59% sensitivity and 72% to 85% specificity. Also, most clonotypes expanded in the thyroid above 0.001 frequency appeared in blood.

The material sequenced was peripheral blood. The chain couples TRBV6-2 or TRBV6-3 to TRBJ2-4; 8 bases agree with TRBD2. This TCR derives from a man aged 25-45 years with Graves' ophthalmopathy. Here the CDR3 reads CASSQTSAYSTNIQYF. CDR3 DNA sequence: TGTGCCAGCAGCCAGACTAGCGCGTACTCCACAAACATTCAGTACTTC.